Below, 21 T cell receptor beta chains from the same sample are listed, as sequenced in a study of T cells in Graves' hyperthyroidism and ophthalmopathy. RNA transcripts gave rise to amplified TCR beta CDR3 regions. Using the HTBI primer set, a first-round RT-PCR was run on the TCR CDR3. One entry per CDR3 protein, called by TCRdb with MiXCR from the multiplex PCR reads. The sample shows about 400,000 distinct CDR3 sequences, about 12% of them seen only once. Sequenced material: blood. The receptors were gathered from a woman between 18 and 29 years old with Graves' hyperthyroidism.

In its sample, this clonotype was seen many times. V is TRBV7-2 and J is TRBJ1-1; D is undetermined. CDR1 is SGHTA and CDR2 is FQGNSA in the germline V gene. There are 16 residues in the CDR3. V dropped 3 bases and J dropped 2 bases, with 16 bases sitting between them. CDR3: CASSLVGGRSNTEAFF. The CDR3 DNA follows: TGTGCCAGCAGCTTGGTTGGAGGCAGGAGTAACACTGAAGCTTTCTTT.

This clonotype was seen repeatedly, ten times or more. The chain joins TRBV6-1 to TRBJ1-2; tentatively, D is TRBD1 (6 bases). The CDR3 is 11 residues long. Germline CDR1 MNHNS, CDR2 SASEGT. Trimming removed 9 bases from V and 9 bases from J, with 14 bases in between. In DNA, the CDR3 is TGTGCCAGTGGGCGGGGGGACAGCTACACCTTC. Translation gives CASGRGDSYTF.

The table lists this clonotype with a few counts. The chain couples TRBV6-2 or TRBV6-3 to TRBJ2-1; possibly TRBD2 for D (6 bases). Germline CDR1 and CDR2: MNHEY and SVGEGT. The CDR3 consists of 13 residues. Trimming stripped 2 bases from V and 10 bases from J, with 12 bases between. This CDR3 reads CASSYGTAREQFF. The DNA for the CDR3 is TGTGCCAGCAGTTACGGGACTGCGAGAGAGCAGTTCTTC.

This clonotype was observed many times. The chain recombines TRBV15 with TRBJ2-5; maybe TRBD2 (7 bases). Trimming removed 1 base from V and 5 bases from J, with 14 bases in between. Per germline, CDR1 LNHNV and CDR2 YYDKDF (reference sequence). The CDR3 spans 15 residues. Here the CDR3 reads CATSRVGAGGETQYF. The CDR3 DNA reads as TGTGCCACCAGCAGAGTGGGGGCCGGGGGGGAGACCCAGTACTTC.

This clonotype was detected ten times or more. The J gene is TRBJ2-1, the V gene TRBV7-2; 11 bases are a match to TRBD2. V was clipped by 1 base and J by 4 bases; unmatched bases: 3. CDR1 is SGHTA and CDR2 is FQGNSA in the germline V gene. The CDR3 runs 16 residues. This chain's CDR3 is CASSLVAGGSYNEQFF. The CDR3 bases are TGTGCCAGCAGCTTAGTAGCGGGAGGGTCTTACAATGAGCAGTTCTTC.

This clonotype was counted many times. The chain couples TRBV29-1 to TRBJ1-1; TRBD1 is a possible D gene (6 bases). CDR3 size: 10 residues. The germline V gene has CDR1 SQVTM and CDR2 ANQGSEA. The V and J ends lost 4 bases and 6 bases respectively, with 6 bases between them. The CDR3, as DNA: TGCAGCGTTGGACAGGCTGAAGCTTTCTTT. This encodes CSVGQAEAFF.

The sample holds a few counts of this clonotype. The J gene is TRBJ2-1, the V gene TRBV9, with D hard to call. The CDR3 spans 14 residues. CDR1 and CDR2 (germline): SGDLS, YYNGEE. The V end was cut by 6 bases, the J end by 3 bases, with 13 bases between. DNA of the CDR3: TGTGCCAGCAACGAAGTAGGCTACTACAATGAGCAGTTCTTC. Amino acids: CASNEVGYYNEQFF.

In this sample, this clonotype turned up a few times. Here the CDR3 reads CASSLEASGGSFF. CDR3 sequence (DNA): TGCGCCAGCAGCTTGGAGGCTAGCGGGGGGTCGTTCTTC. The chain joins TRBV5-1 to TRBJ2-1; TRBD2 aligns across 11 bases. The germline CDR1 and CDR2 sequences are SGHRS and YFSETQ. The CDR3 is made up of 13 amino acids. J lost 15 bases, V lost 0 bases, and 5 bases had no gene match.

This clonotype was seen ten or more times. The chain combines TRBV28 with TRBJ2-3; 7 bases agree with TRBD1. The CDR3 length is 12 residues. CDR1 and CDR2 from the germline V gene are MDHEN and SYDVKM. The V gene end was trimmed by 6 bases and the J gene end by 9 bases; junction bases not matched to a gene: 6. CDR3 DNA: TGTGCCAGCAGCACCGACAGGGACACGCAGTATTTT. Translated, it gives CASSTDRDTQYF.

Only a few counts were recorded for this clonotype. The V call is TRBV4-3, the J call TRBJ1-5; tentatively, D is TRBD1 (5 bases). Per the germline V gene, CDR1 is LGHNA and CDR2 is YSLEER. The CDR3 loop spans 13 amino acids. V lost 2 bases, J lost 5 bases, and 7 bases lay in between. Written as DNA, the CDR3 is TGCGCCAGCAGCCAAACCAGGGATCAGCCCCAGCATTTT. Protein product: CASSQTRDQPQHF.

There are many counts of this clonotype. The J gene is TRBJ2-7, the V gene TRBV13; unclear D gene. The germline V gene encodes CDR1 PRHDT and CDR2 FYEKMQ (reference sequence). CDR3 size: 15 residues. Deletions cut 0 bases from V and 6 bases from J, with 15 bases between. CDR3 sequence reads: CASSLGAETVLEQYF. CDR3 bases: TGTGCCAGCAGCTTAGGGGCGGAAACCGTACTCGAGCAGTACTTC.

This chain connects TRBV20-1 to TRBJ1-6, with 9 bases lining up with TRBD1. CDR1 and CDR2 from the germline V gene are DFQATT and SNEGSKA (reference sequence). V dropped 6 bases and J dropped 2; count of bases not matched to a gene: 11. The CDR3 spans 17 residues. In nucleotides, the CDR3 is TGCAGTGCCCCCCCCGCGGGACAGGGCCCCTATAATTCACCCCTCCACTTT. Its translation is CSAPPAGQGPYNSPLHF.

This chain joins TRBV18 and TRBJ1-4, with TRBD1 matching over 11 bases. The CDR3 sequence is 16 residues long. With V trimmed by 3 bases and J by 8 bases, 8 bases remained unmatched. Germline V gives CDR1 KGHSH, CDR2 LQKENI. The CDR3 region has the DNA TGTGCCAGCTCACCCGGGACAGGGGGGCCGCGGGAAAAACTGTTTTTT. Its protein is CASSPGTGGPREKLFF.

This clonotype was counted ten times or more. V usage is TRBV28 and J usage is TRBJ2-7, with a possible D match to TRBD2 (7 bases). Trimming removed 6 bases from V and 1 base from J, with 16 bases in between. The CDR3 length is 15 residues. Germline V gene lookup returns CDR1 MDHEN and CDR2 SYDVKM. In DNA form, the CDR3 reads TGTGCCAGCAGCTTTTTTCGGGGGGCTTCCTACGAGCAGTACTTC. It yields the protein CASSFFRGASYEQYF.

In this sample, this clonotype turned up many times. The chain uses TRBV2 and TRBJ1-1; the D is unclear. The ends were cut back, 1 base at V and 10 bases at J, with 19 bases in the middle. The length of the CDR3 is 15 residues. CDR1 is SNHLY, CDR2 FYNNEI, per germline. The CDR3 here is CASSEVVWASLGAFF. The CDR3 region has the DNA TGTGCCAGCAGTGAAGTTGTTTGGGCCTCACTGGGAGCTTTCTTT.

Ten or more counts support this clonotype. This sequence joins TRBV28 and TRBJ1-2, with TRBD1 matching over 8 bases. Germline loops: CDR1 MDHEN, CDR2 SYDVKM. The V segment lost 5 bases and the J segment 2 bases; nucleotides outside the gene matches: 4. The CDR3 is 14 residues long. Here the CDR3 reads CASSLTGANYGYTF. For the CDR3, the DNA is TGTGCCAGCAGTCTGACAGGGGCCAACTATGGCTACACCTTC.

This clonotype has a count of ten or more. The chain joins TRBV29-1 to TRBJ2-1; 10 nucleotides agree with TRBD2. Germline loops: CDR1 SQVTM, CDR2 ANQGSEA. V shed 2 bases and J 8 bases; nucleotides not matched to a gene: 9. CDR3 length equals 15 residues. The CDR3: CSVEFSLAGADEQFF. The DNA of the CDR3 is TGCAGCGTTGAATTTTCTCTAGCGGGAGCCGATGAGCAGTTCTTC.

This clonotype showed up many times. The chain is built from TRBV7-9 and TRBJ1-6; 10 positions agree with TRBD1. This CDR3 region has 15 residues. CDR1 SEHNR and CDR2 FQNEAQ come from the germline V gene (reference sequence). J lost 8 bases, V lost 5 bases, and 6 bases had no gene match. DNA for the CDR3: TGTGCCAGCAGCGTCGACAGGGGGCTAGATTCACCCCTCCACTTT. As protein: CASSVDRGLDSPLHF. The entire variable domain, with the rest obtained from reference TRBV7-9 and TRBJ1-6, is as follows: DTGVSQNPRHKITKRGQNVTFRCDPISEHNRLYWYRQTLGQGPEFLTYFQNEAQLEKSRLLSDRFSAERPKGSFSTLEIQRTEQGDSAMYLCASSVDRGLDSPLHFGNGTRLTVT.

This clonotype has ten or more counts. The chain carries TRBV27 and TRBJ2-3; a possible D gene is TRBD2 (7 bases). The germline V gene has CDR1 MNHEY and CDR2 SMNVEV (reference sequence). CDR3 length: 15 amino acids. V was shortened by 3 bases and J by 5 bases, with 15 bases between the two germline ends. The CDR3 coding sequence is TGTGCCAGCAGTTTTGGTGGGGGGGCCATAGATACGCAGTATTTT. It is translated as CASSFGGGAIDTQYF.

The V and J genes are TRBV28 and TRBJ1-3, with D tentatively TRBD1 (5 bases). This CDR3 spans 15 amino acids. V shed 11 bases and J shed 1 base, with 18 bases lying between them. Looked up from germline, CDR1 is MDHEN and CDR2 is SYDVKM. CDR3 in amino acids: CAVSGGDLSGNTIYF. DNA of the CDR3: TGTGCCGTCTCTGGGGGGGACCTATCTGGAAACACCATATATTTT.

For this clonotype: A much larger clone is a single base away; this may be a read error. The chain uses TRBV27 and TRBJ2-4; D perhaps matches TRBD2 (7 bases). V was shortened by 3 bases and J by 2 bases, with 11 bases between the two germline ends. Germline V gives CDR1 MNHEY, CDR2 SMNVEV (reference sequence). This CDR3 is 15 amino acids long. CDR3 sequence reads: CASSFGGATKNIQYF. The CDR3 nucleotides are TGTGCCAGCAGTTTTGGGGGGGCGACCAAAAACATTCAGTACTTC.